Below, 9 T cell receptor beta chains from the same sample are listed, as sequenced in a study of shared clonotypes between healthy human individuals. Profiled with immunoSEQ multiplex PCR; TCRdb holds only in-frame clones, not every one. The table lists over 800,000 clones, more than 85% of them singletons, with around 24% in the top ten. CD45RO negativity and positive selection for CCR7 defined naive CD8 cells, a population that excluded terminally differentiated effector memory CD45RA+ cells. Material: naive CD8+ T cells sorted from blood. Receptor source: a man younger than 40 in good health.

This clone appeared once. This CDR3 is also generated by other DNA sequences in the sample. The rearrangement joins TRBV27 to TRBJ2-2; possible D gene TRBD2, 5 bases. CDR1 and CDR2 from the germline V gene are MNHEY and SMNVEV (reference sequence). Deletions cut 6 bases from V and 4 bases from J, with 9 bases between. This CDR3 has 13 amino acids. CDR3 DNA: TGTGCCAGCAGCGGGGTTGGCACCGGGGAGCTGTTTTTT. Its protein is CASSGVGTGELFF.

The genes are TRBV7-9 and TRBJ2-7; D not resolved. The CDR3 is 14 residues long. Germline V gene sequence: CDR1 SEHNR, CDR2 FQNEAQ (reference sequence). Trimming pared 5 bases from V and 4 bases from J, leaving 15 bases between. The CDR3 spells CASSATPQPYEQYF. DNA for the CDR3: TGTGCCAGCAGCGCGACCCCCCAGCCGTACGAGCAGTACTTC.

This chain uses TRBV27 with TRBJ2-2; the D is unclear. V dropped 8 bases and J dropped 8 bases, with 18 bases sitting between them. CDR3 length equals 14 residues. The germline gives CDR1 MNHEY, CDR2 SMNVEV (reference sequence). Here the CDR3 DNA reads TGTGCCAGCGGCTCCGGGCTCCTAATAGGGGAGCTGTTTTTT. It translates to CASGSGLLIGELFF.

The chain couples TRBV7-6 to TRBJ2-3; the D is unclear. From germline, CDR1 is SGHVS and CDR2 FNYEAQ. The ends were cut back, 1 base at V and 5 bases at J, with 13 bases in the middle. The CDR3 totals 15 residues. CDR3 sequence reads: CASSLDVDQGDTQYF. In DNA, the CDR3 is TGTGCCAGCAGCTTAGATGTAGACCAAGGAGATACGCAGTATTTT.

The chain's CDR3 is CASSEDSETLFF. The CDR3 bases are TGTGCCAGCAGCGAGGACAGCGAGACGCTGTTTTTT. The V and J genes are TRBV5-6 and TRBJ1-4, with a possible D match to TRBD1 (6 bases). Trimming pared 4 bases from V and 14 bases from J, leaving 15 bases between. This CDR3 contains 12 residues. The germline V gene encodes CDR1 SGHDT and CDR2 YYEEEE.

The chain combines TRBV27 with TRBJ1-2; TRBD1 aligns across 8 bases. This CDR3 comprises 16 residues. Germline CDR1 and CDR2: MNHEY and SMNVEV (reference sequence). J gave up 2 bases and V 5 bases, and 10 bases lay outside the gene matches. The CDR3 DNA sequence: TGTGCCAGCAGTCCAACCCCGGGACAGGTGAACTATGGCTACACCTTC. Translation: CASSPTPGQVNYGYTF.

The CDR3 protein is CASRDRGLGGNIQYF. The CDR3 DNA sequence: TGTGCCAGCAGAGACAGGGGTTTAGGTGGAAACATTCAGTACTTC. The V gene is TRBV2, the J gene TRBJ2-4; 8 bases are a match to TRBD1. Germline CDR1 and CDR2: SNHLY and FYNNEI. V trimming: 6 bases; J trimming: 6 bases; junction bases outside the gene matches: 10. This CDR3 spans 15 amino acids. Complete variable domain (other parts from reference TRBV2 and TRBJ2-4): EPEVTQTPSHQVTQMGQEVILRCVPISNHLYFYWYRQILGQKVEFLVSFYNNEISEKSEIFDDQFSVERPDGSNFTLKIRSTKLEDSAMYFCASRDRGLGGNIQYFGAGTRLSVL.

This chain joins TRBV7-9 and TRBJ2-6; D gene uncertain. The V gene lost 4 bases and the J gene lost 1 base, with 2 bases spanning the gap. This CDR3 is 13 amino acids long. Germline V gives CDR1 SEHNR, CDR2 FQNEAQ (reference sequence). The CDR3 DNA reads as TGTGCCAGCAGCTCATCTGGGGCCAACGTCCTGACTTTC. It translates to CASSSSGANVLTF.

The genes are TRBV11-3 and TRBJ2-1; unclear D gene. Germline assignment: CDR1 SGHNT and CDR2 YENEEA. The CDR3 runs 15 residues. Trimming removed 0 bases at V and 4 bases at J, with 10 bases between. CDR3 DNA: TGTGCCAGCAGCTTAGATCAACAAGGGTACAATGAGCAGTTCTTC. This codes for CASSLDQQGYNEQFF.